This T cell receptor (beta chain) was sequenced for a study of cytomegalovirus exposure and HLA in healthy donors. Worth noting for this clone: The antigen is unknown.

Points from the study as a whole: Beyond CMV serostatus, there was no information to go on about immune exposure.

PCR primers comprised 60 Vbeta and 13 Jbeta primers. This table comes from immunoSEQ multiplex PCR, and its TCRdb copy is limited to in-frame clones, with some not included. This repertoire shows around 130,000 clones, approximately 80% found once; its top ten account for 1% to 1.5%. Looked up from germline, CDR1 is MNHEY and CDR2 is SMNVEV (reference sequence). The CDR3 length is 16 residues. V was pared by 2 bases and J by 4 bases, with 8 bases of the junction left unmatched. This sequence originates from a girl aged 2 to 9 in good health and CMV-seronegative. The chain links TRBV27 to TRBJ1-5; 7 nucleotides align to TRBD1. Sequencing was done on a sample of PBMCs. This CDR3 is CASSLIPGQPNQPQHF. The CDR3 bases are TGTGCCAGCAGTTTAATACCGGGACAGCCTAATCAGCCCCAGCATTTT.